These 22 T cell receptor beta chains originate from one sample sequenced in a study of T cell responses to AZD1222 COVID-19 vaccine. Repertoires were generated with immunoSEQ multiplex PCR, while TCRdb's copy carries only in-frame clones and drops some. Here the sample spans approximately 180,000 clones, around 88% being singletons. Material: peripheral blood, obtained on day 0 of AZD1222 vaccination. These receptors all come from an adult in good health.

The gene calls are TRBV18 and TRBJ1-1; D call uncertain. The germline V gene has CDR1 KGHSH and CDR2 LQKENI. Trimming removed 2 bases from V and 1 base from J, with 5 bases in between. The CDR3 contains 13 residues. The CDR3 spells CASSPKPNTEAFF. CDR3 nucleotide sequence: TGTGCCAGCTCACCAAAACCGAACACTGAAGCTTTCTTT.

The table lists this clone with a count of one. The chain recombines TRBV30 with TRBJ1-6; D call uncertain. The CDR3 length is 14 residues. The V end lost 1 base, the J end lost 16 bases, and 20 bases lay between the germline ends. In germline, CDR1 is GTSNPN, CDR2 SVGIG (reference sequence). The CDR3 spells CAWSARRGVTLLHF. The CDR3 DNA reads as TGTGCCTGGAGTGCTCGACGAGGAGTAACCCTTCTCCACTTT.

This chain connects TRBV4-1 to TRBJ1-1; TRBD1 agrees at 7 bases. The CDR3 sequence is 15 residues long. Trimming cost V 2 bases and J 4 bases; bases outside gene matches: 7. Germline V gene lookup returns CDR1 MGHRA and CDR2 YSYEKL. The DNA for the CDR3 is TGCGCCAGCAGCCAACCGACAGGGCGGAGCACTGAAGCTTTCTTT. This codes for CASSQPTGRSTEAFF.

This clone has more than one count but fewer than ten. This chain connects TRBV9 to TRBJ1-2; the D gene is possibly TRBD1 (5 bases). Germline values: CDR1 SGDLS, CDR2 YYNGEE. This CDR3 comprises 14 residues. Trimming left V 1 base short and J 3 bases short, with 10 bases between. CDR3 sequence reads: CASSVLGTDYGYTF. CDR3 in DNA: TGTGCCAGCAGCGTATTAGGGACGGACTATGGCTACACCTTC.

This chain uses TRBV6-2 or TRBV6-3 with TRBJ2-7; TRBD2 matches at 7 bases. The CDR3 covers 13 residues. The junction had 3 bases not matched to a gene; V was cut back by 2 bases and J by 5 bases. The germline V gene has CDR1 MNHEY and CDR2 SVGEGT. CDR3 in amino acids: CASSYLGGNEQYF. The CDR3 DNA reads TGTGCCAGCAGTTACCTGGGAGGGAACGAGCAGTACTTC.

The V call is TRBV5-1, the J call TRBJ2-7; TRBD2 matches 11 bases. V lost 4 bases, J lost 2 bases, and 8 bases stayed unmatched. Germline V gene lookup returns CDR1 SGHRS and CDR2 YFSETQ. The CDR3 has 16 amino acids. CDR3 nucleotides: TGCGCCAGCAGCGGACAACTAGCGGGGGTGACCTACGAGCAGTACTTC. Its protein is CASSGQLAGVTYEQYF.

The chain uses TRBV10-1 and TRBJ2-6; 9 bases fit TRBD1. The trim removed 2 bases at V and 1 base at J, leaving 0 bases unmatched. The CDR3 length is 16 residues. Looked up from germline, CDR1 is WNHNN and CDR2 is SYGVQD (reference sequence). CDR3 in amino acids: CASSEGQGSGANVLTF. The CDR3 DNA reads as TGCGCCAGCAGTGAGGGACAGGGGTCTGGGGCCAACGTCCTGACTTTC.

This chain joins TRBV7-2 and TRBJ2-7; D unresolved. The length of the CDR3 is 14 residues. V lost 3 bases to trimming and J lost 7 bases, with 16 bases between them. CDR1 is SGHTA, CDR2 FQGNSA, per germline. CDR3 nucleotide sequence: TGTGCCAGCAGCTTTGGCCAAGCCTCAACGGAGCAGTACTTC. This gives the protein CASSFGQASTEQYF.

V usage is TRBV27 and J usage is TRBJ2-1; D might be TRBD1 (6 bases). The germline CDR1 and CDR2 sequences are MNHEY and SMNVEV (reference sequence). The length of the CDR3 is 13 residues. Trimming cost V 3 bases and J 7 bases, with 10 bases left between them. The CDR3 loop reads CASSFARGNEQFF. CDR3 bases: TGTGCCAGCAGTTTTGCTAGGGGGAATGAGCAGTTCTTC.

The chain combines TRBV6-5 with TRBJ1-5; D might be TRBD1 (6 bases). V was cut by 5 bases and J by 4 bases, with 12 bases left in between. The CDR3 runs to 14 residues. Per germline, CDR1 MNHEY and CDR2 SVGAGI. This chain's CDR3 is CASSTQGPNQPQHF. As DNA, the CDR3 is TGTGCCAGCAGTACACAGGGACCGAATCAGCCCCAGCATTTT.

The chain is built from TRBV28 and TRBJ2-3; a possible D gene is TRBD2 (7 bases). CDR3 length equals 14 residues. V shed 6 bases and J shed 7 bases, with 17 bases lying between them. Per germline, CDR1 MDHEN and CDR2 SYDVKM. The CDR3 bases are TGTGCCAGCAGGGGAGGGGGAGGGTCAAATACGCAGTATTTT. Translation gives CASRGGGGSNTQYF. Drawing the rest from reference TRBV28 and TRBJ2-3, the complete variable domain is DVKVTQSSRYLVKRTGEKVFLECVQDMDHENMFWYRQDPGLGLRLIYFSYDVKMKEKGDIPEGYSVSREKKERFSLILESASTNQTSMYLCASRGGGGSNTQYFGPGTRLTVL.

CDR3 sequence: CASSLTGASGNTIYF. Written as DNA, the CDR3 is TGTGCCAGCAGCTTAACAGGAGCCTCTGGAAACACCATATATTTT. The chain couples TRBV5-4 to TRBJ1-3, with D tentatively TRBD1 (5 bases). The CDR3 runs 15 residues. In germline, CDR1 is SGHNT, CDR2 YYREEE (reference sequence). V was cut by 2 bases and J by 0 bases, with 9 bases left in between.

This clone occurred a few times. The chain is built from TRBV5-5 and TRBJ1-1, with 11 bases fitting TRBD1. The CDR3 is made up of 15 amino acids. Germline-derived CDR1 and CDR2 are SGHKS and YYEKEE (reference sequence). V shed 1 base and J 6 bases; nucleotides not matched to a gene: 5. The DNA of the CDR3 is TGTGCCAGCAGCTTGTTAGGACAGGGGGCCGCTGAAGCTTTCTTT. It codes for CASSLLGQGAAEAFF.

The CDR3 DNA reads as TGTGCCAGCAGCCTGACGAAAGACAGGGGCGTAGGGGGGGCCAACGTCCTGACTTTC. This codes for CASSLTKDRGVGGANVLTF. The chain joins TRBV3-1 (or the pseudogene TRBV3-2) to TRBJ2-6, with TRBD1 identical over 8 bases. This CDR3 contains 19 residues. The V gene's germline CDR1 is LGHDT and CDR2 YNNKEL (reference sequence). The trim removed 4 bases at V and 4 bases at J, leaving 15 bases unmatched.

The chain employs TRBV30 and TRBJ1-2; D is ambiguous. V was trimmed by 1 base and J by 5 bases, leaving 8 bases between them. The CDR3 totals 12 residues. Germline-derived CDR1 and CDR2 are GTSNPN and SVGIG (reference sequence). The CDR3 loop reads CAWSGGGYGYTF. CDR3 coding DNA: TGTGCCTGGAGTGGGGGAGGGTATGGCTACACCTTC.

CDR3 protein: CASSSGQATNEKLFF. DNA of the CDR3: TGTGCCAGCAGCTCAGGACAGGCAACTAATGAAAAACTGTTTTTT. V usage is TRBV5-4 and J usage is TRBJ1-4, with 7 bases that match TRBD1. Germline V gene sequence: CDR1 SGHNT, CDR2 YYREEE (reference sequence). This CDR3 spans 15 amino acids. V dropped 3 bases and J dropped 0; count of bases not matched to a gene: 2.

The V call is TRBV7-3, the J call TRBJ2-1, with D perhaps assigned TRBD1 or TRBD2 (5 bases each). Per the germline V gene, CDR1 is SGHTA and CDR2 is FQGTGA. Trimming stripped 4 bases from V and 0 bases from J, with 10 bases between. CDR3 size: 15 residues. Here the CDR3 DNA reads TGTGCCAGCAGCTGGGACGGCAGCTCCTACAATGAGCAGTTCTTC. Protein: CASSWDGSSYNEQFF.

V usage is TRBV5-4 and J usage is TRBJ2-7; the D call may be TRBD1 or TRBD2 (6 bases each). The germline CDR1 and CDR2 sequences are SGHNT and YYREEE (reference sequence). Trimming pared 0 bases from V and 4 bases from J, leaving 11 bases between. The CDR3 consists of 14 residues. The chain's CDR3 is CASSLEGGPYEQYF. CDR3 coding DNA: TGTGCCAGCAGCTTGGAGGGGGGCCCTTACGAGCAGTACTTC. Looking up the rest from reference TRBV5-4 and TRBJ2-7 gives the full variable domain: ETGVTQSPTHLIKTRGQQVTLRCSSQSGHNTVSWYQQALGQGPQFIFQYYREEENGRGNFPPRFSGLQFPNYSSELNVNALELDDSALYLCASSLEGGPYEQYFGPGTRLTVT.

The chain carries TRBV6-5 and TRBJ2-7, with 10 bases fitting TRBD1. Germline V gene lookup returns CDR1 MNHEY and CDR2 SVGAGI. V shed 4 bases, J shed 4 bases, and the junction held 4 bases outside the gene matches. This CDR3 region has 14 residues. CDR3 DNA sequence: TGTGCCAGCAGTTGGGACAGGGGCATTTACGAGCAGTACTTC. Translating it yields CASSWDRGIYEQYF.

This clone was counted once. The chain links TRBV5-1 to TRBJ1-6; D not resolved. CDR3 length: 15 amino acids. V shed 0 bases and J shed 6 bases, with 10 bases lying between them. Germline V gene sequence: CDR1 SGHRS, CDR2 YFSETQ. CDR3 residues: CASSLEAGFNSPLHF. The CDR3 nucleotides are TGCGCCAGCAGCTTGGAGGCCGGGTTTAATTCACCCCTCCACTTT.

This chain connects TRBV30 to TRBJ2-6; 8 positions agree with TRBD1. The V gene's germline CDR1 is GTSNPN and CDR2 SVGIG (reference sequence). Trimming cost V 5 bases and J 2 bases; bases outside gene matches: 2. The CDR3 spans 14 residues. The CDR3 DNA reads TGTGCCTGGGCGACAGGGGCTGGGGCCAACGTCCTGACTTTC. It translates to CAWATGAGANVLTF.

The chain combines TRBV28 with TRBJ1-2; no firm D call. V lost 7 bases to trimming and J lost 3 bases, with 15 bases between them. In germline, CDR1 is MDHEN, CDR2 SYDVKM. There are 14 residues in the CDR3. The CDR3 loop is CASNVGNRDYGYTF. CDR3 nucleotides: TGTGCCAGCAACGTTGGGAATAGGGACTATGGCTACACCTTC.